This T cell receptor beta chain comes out of a study of blood T cell repertoires in COVID-19. Study background: T cells, B-cell-depleted T cells, or PBMCs provided the cDNA or gDNA that served as material.

The sample holds one count of this clone. Followed over time, Seattle patients had been enrolled while infection was active. The ends lost 0 bases at V and 10 bases at J; junction bases unmatched: 11. The V gene's germline CDR1 is MNHEY and CDR2 SMNVEV (reference sequence). The CDR3 runs to 15 residues. Clones were read by immunoSEQ multiplex PCR, and TCRdb kept only the in-frame ones, dropping some. The sample lists 200,000 to 250,000 clones; roughly 80% were seen once. The sequencing input was peripheral blood. The sequence derives from a woman aged 80 or over with COVID-19, enrolled during active disease. The chain joins TRBV27 to TRBJ1-1; 7 nucleotides line up with TRBD1. The CDR3 spells CASSLSWGQTFGAFF. The CDR3 DNA follows: TGTGCCAGCAGTTTATCGTGGGGACAGACATTCGGAGCTTTCTTT.